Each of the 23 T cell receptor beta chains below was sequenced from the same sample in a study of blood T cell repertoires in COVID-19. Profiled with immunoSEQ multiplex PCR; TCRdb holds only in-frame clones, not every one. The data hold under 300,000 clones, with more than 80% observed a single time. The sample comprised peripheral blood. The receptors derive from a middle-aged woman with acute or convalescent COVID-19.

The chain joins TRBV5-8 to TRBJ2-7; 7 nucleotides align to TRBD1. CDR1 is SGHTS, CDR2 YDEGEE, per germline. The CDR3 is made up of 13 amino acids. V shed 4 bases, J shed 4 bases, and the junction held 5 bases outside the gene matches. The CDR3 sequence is CASSDGQVYEQYV. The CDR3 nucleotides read TGTGCCAGCAGCGACGGACAGGTTTACGAGCAGTACGTC.

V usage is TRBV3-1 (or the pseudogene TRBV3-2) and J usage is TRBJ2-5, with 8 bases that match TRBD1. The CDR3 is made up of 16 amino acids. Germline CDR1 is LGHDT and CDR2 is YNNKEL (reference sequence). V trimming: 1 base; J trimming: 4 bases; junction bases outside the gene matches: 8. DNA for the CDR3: TGTGCCAGCAGCCAAGGGCCCACAGGGGGACGAGAGACCCAGTACTTC. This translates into CASSQGPTGGRETQYF.

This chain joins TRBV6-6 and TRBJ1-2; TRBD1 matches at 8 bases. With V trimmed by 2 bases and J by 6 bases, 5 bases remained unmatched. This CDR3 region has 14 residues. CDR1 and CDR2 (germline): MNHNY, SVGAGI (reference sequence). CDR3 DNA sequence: TGTGCCAGCAGTTACGCAGGGGGCACTGATGGCTACACCTTC. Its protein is CASSYAGGTDGYTF.

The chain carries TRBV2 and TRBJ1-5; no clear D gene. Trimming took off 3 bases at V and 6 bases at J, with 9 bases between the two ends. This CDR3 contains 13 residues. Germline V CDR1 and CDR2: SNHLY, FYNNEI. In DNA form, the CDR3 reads TGTGCCAGCAGTGACTCGGTATTTCAGCCCCAGCATTTT. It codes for CASSDSVFQPQHF.

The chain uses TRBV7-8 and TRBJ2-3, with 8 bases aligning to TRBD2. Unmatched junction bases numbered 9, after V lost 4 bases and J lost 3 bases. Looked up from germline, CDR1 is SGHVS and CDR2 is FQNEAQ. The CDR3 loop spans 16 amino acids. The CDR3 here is CASSSYVGGGTDTQYF. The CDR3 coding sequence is TGTGCCAGCAGCTCGTACGTCGGGGGGGGGACAGATACGCAGTATTTT.

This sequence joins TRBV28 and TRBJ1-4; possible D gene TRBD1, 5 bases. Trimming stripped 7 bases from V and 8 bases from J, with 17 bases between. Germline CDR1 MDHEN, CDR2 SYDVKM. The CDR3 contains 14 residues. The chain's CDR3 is CASKPSDISEKLFF. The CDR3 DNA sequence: TGTGCCAGCAAACCCTCGGACATCTCCGAAAAACTGTTTTTT.

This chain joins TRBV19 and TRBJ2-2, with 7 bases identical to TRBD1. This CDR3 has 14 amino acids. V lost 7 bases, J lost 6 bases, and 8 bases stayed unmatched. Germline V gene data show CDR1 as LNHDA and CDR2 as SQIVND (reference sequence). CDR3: CASTPDRVPGELFF. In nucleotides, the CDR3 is TGTGCCAGTACCCCCGACAGGGTTCCCGGGGAGCTGTTTTTT.

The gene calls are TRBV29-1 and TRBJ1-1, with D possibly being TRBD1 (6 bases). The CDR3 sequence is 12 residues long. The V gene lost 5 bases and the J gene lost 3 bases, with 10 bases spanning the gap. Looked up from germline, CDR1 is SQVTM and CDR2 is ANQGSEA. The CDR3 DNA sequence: TGCAGCGTTCGCGGGGGGCACACTGAAGCTTTCTTT. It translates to CSVRGGHTEAFF.

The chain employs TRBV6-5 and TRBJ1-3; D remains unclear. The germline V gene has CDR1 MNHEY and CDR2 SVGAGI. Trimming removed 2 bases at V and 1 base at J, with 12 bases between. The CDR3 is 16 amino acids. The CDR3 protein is CASSYVGLESGNTIYF. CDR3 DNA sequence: TGTGCCAGCAGTTACGTGGGTTTGGAGTCTGGAAACACCATATATTTT.

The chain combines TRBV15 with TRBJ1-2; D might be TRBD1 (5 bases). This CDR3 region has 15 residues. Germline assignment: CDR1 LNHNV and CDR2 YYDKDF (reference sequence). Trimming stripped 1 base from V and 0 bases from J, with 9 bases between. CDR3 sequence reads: CATSRATGANYGYTF. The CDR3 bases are TGTGCCACCAGCAGAGCCACAGGCGCTAACTATGGCTACACCTTC.

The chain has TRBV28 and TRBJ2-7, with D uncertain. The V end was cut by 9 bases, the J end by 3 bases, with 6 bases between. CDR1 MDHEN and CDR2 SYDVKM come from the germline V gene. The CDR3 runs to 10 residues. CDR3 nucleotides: TGTGCCAGTGGCAACTACGAGCAGTACGTC. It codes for CASGNYEQYV.

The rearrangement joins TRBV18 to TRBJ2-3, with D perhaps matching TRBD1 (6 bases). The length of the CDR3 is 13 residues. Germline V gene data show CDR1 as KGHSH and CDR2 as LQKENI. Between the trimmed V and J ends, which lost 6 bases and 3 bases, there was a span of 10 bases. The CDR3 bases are TGTGCCAGCTCTCTAGGGGGTACAGATACGCAGTATTTT. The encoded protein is CASSLGGTDTQYF.

For the CDR3, the DNA is TGTGCCAGTAGTATACGGACAGGACCGACCTACGAGCAGTACGTC. The encoded protein is CASSIRTGPTYEQYV. The chain couples TRBV19 to TRBJ2-7, with 7 positions matching TRBD1. Germline CDR1 is LNHDA and CDR2 is SQIVND (reference sequence). The trim removed 2 bases at V and 2 bases at J, leaving 6 bases unmatched. The CDR3 is 15 amino acids.

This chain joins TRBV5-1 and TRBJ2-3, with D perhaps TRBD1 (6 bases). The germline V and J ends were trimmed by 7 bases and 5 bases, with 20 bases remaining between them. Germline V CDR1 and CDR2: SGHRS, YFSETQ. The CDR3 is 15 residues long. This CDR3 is CASAKQGLAGDTQYF. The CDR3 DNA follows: TGCGCCAGCGCAAAACAGGGTTTGGCTGGAGATACGCAGTATTTT.

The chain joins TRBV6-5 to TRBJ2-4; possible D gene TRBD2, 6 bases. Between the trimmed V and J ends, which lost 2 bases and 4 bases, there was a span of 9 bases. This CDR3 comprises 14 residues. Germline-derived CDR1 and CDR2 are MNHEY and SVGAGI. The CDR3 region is CASSYAGGKNIQYF. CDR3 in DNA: TGTGCCAGCAGTTACGCTGGGGGGAAAAACATTCAGTACTTC.

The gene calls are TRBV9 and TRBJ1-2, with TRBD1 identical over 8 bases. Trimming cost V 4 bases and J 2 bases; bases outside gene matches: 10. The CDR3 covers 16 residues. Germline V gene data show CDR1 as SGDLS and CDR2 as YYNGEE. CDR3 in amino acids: CASSRPGTGPNYGYTF. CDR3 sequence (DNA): TGTGCCAGCAGCCGACCCGGGACAGGCCCCAACTATGGCTACACCTTC.

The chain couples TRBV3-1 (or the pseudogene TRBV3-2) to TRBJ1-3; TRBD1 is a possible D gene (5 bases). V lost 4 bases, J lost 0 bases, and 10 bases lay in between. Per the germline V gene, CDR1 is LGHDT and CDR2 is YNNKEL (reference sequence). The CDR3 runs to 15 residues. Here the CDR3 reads CASSRGGYSGNTIYF. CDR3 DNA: TGTGCCAGCAGCCGGGGGGGGTACTCTGGAAACACCATATATTTT.

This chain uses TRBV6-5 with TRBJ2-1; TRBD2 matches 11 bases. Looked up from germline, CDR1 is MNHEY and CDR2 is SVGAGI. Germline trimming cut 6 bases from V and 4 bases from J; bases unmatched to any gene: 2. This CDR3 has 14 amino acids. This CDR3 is CASRLAGGYNEQFF. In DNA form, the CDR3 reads TGTGCCAGCAGGCTAGCGGGGGGTTACAATGAGCAGTTCTTC.

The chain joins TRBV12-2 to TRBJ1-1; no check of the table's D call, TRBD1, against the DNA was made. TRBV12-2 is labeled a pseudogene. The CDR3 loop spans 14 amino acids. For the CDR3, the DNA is TGTGCAAGTCGCTTAGAAGCAGGGTGCTCTGAAGCTTTCTTT. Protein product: CASRLEAGCSEAFF.

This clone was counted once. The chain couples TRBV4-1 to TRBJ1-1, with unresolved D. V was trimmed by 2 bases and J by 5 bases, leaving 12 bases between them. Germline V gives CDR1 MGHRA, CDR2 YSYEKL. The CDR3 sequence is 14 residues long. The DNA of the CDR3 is TGCGCCAGCAGCCAACCTCTAGGGAGGACTGAAGCTTTCTTT. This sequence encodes CASSQPLGRTEAFF.

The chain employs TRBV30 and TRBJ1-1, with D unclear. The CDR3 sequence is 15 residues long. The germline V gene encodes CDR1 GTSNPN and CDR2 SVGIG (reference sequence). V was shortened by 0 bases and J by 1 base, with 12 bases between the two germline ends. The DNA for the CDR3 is TGTGCCTGGAGTGTAAGAGGAGTTCCGAACACTGAAGCTTTCTTT. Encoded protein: CAWSVRGVPNTEAFF.

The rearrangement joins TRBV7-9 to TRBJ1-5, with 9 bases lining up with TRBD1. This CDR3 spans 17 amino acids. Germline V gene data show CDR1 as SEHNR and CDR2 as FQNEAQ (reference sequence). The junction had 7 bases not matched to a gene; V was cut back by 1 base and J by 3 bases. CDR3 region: CASSLGEGTGINQPQHF. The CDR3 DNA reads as TGTGCCAGCAGCTTAGGGGAGGGGACAGGGATCAATCAGCCCCAGCATTTT.

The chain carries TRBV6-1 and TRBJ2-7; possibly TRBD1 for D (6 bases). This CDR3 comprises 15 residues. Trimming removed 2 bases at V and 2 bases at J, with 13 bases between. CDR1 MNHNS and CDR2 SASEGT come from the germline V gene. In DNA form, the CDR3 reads TGTGCCAGCAGTGAATCCCGGACAGCGACCTACGAGCAGTACGTC. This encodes CASSESRTATYEQYV.